These 6 T cell receptor beta chains share one sample of origin, sequenced in a study of shared clonotypes between healthy human individuals. Method: immunoSEQ multiplex PCR; TCRdb's copy keeps in-frame clones and lacks some. This table has some 680,000 clones, about three quarters appearing once. The sample consisted of memory CD4+ T cells sorted from blood. The subset denotes: CD45RA-negative fraction. These receptors all come from a woman aged 25 to 39 in good health.

This clone was detected a few times. The V call is TRBV7-8, the J call TRBJ2-1, with a tentative D call TRBD2 (6 bases). Looked up from germline, CDR1 is SGHVS and CDR2 is FQNEAQ. The CDR3 runs to 16 residues. Trimming pared 4 bases from V and 6 bases from J, leaving 19 bases between. The CDR3 protein is CASSSSGGAGINEQFF. CDR3 nucleotides: TGTGCCAGCAGCTCCAGTGGTGGTGCGGGAATCAATGAGCAGTTCTTC.

The V gene is TRBV19, the J gene TRBJ1-3; D call uncertain. Trimming took off 5 bases at V and 4 bases at J, with 18 bases between the two ends. Germline loops: CDR1 LNHDA, CDR2 SQIVND (reference sequence). The CDR3 runs to 16 residues. CDR3 sequence reads: CASSRSSVAGGNTIYF. CDR3 nucleotides: TGTGCCAGTAGTCGCTCATCGGTTGCTGGGGGAAACACCATATATTTT.

The V and J genes are TRBV14 and TRBJ2-5; D is uncertain. Germline CDR1 reads SGHDN; CDR2 reads FVKESK. Trimming stripped 3 bases from V and 5 bases from J, with 10 bases between. The CDR3 extends over 13 amino acids. In DNA form, the CDR3 reads TGTGCCAGCAGCCATATGTCGCGGGAGACCCAGTACTTC. Translated: CASSHMSRETQYF.

V and J are TRBV15 and TRBJ2-3, with D perhaps matching TRBD1 (6 bases). The CDR3 has 16 amino acids. The V gene's germline CDR1 is LNHNV and CDR2 YYDKDF (reference sequence). V was shortened by 0 bases and J by 0 bases, with 10 bases between the two germline ends. The CDR3 spells CATSREQQGSTDTQYF. In DNA, the CDR3 is TGTGCCACCAGCAGAGAACAACAGGGCAGCACAGATACGCAGTATTTT.

The genes are TRBV18 and TRBJ1-2; 7 bases fit TRBD1. The V gene end was trimmed by 6 bases and the J gene end by 8 bases; junction bases not matched to a gene: 15. From germline, CDR1 is KGHSH and CDR2 LQKENI. The CDR3 length is 15 residues. Here the CDR3 DNA reads TGTGCCAGCTCTCCAATGACAGGGAGGTATGAAGGCTACACCTTC. It specifies CASSPMTGRYEGYTF.

The chain joins TRBV28 to TRBJ2-7; D call uncertain. The CDR3 length is 15 residues. In germline, CDR1 is MDHEN, CDR2 SYDVKM. The germline V and J ends were trimmed by 5 bases and 0 bases, with 14 bases remaining between them. The CDR3 is CASSTPGPSSYEQYF. Here the CDR3 DNA reads TGTGCCAGCAGTACCCCCGGACCGAGCTCCTACGAGCAGTACTTC. The full variable domain, its missing parts supplied by reference TRBV28 and TRBJ2-7, is DVKVTQSSRYLVKRTGEKVFLECVQDMDHENMFWYRQDPGLGLRLIYFSYDVKMKEKGDIPEGYSVSREKKERFSLILESASTNQTSMYLCASSTPGPSSYEQYFGPGTRLTVT.